This T cell receptor (beta chain) was observed in a study of T cells in localized non-small cell lung cancer. Whole-study results and caveats: When the top 100 tumor clones were examined, a median around 58 of them also appeared in the adjacent lung, which was paired and uninvolved. Elevated circulating T cell density in blood was associated with longer overall survival. Uninvolved adjacent lung showed peak T cell clonality, exceeding tumor.

In regard to this clone: Its specificity is unknown. One junction end does not reproduce the germline sequence, and a read error may be involved.

The CDR3 sequence is 13 residues long. The germline gives CDR1 SGHVS, CDR2 FNYEAQ. Profiled with immunoSEQ multiplex PCR; TCRdb holds only in-frame clones, not every one. Here the sample spans 25,000 to 40,000 clones, about four fifths being singletons. J is TRBJ2-1 and V is TRBV7-6; possibly TRBD1 for D (6 bases). The source of this sequence is a male donor at least 60 years old with stage III squamous cell lung carcinoma. The sample was peripheral blood, taken before any cancer treatment. In DNA form, the CDR3 reads TGTGCCAGCAGCTTAGTATTACAGGGACCGCAGGTCTTC. Amino acids: CASSLVLQGPQVF.